This T cell receptor (beta chain) was documented in a study of T cells expressing NK-cell markers. This CDR3 spans 11 amino acids. The germline CDR1 and CDR2 sequences are MNHEY and SMNVEV (reference sequence). TCRdb re-called the 5' RACE reads; every CDR3 protein appears as one record, without DNA. The table for this sample gives approximately 420,000 distinct CDR3 sequences. Sequencing was done on a sample of blood T cells: a sorted CD56 or NKG2C T cell subset, CD4+ or CD8+ T cells, or bulk PBMC T cells (not recorded which). The chain is built from TRBV27 and TRBJ2-1. The sequence came from a woman aged 45-59 years in good health. CDR3 in amino acids: CASYSADEQFF.